Following are 9 T cell receptor beta chains from one sample sequenced in a study of cytomegalovirus exposure and HLA in healthy donors. PCR amplification relied on 60 Vbeta primers (plus 13 Jbeta primers). Using immunoSEQ multiplex PCR, the repertoire was profiled, and TCRdb retains in-frame clones only, with some absent. The sample yields around 200,000 clones, 70% seen once. The sequenced material came from PBMCs. The receptors here all came from a man aged 40-55 years in good health and CMV-seropositive.

This clone has only one observation. This chain links TRBV7-9 with TRBJ1-2; 11 bases are a match to TRBD1. Germline V CDR1 and CDR2: SEHNR, FQNEAQ (reference sequence). CDR3 size: 19 residues. With V trimmed by 5 bases and J by 3 bases, 17 bases remained unmatched. The CDR3 region is CASSPDGGGQGASYYGYTF. In nucleotides, the CDR3 is TGTGCCAGCAGCCCCGATGGGGGAGGACAGGGGGCCTCCTACTATGGCTACACCTTC. Full variable domain (rest looked up from reference TRBV7-9 and TRBJ1-2): DTGVSQNPRHKITKRGQNVTFRCDPISEHNRLYWYRQTLGQGPEFLTYFQNEAQLEKSRLLSDRFSAERPKGSFSTLEIQRTEQGDSAMYLCASSPDGGGQGASYYGYTFGSGTRLTVV.

The V call is TRBV4-1, the J call TRBJ1-5; the match to TRBD1 covers 7 bases. CDR1 is MGHRA, CDR2 YSYEKL, per germline. V was pared by 4 bases and J by 7 bases, with 4 bases of the junction left unmatched. The CDR3 is made up of 13 amino acids. The chain's CDR3 is CASSPRGAQPQHF. As DNA, the CDR3 is TGCGCCAGCAGCCCCAGGGGGGCCCAGCCCCAGCATTTT.

The chain recombines TRBV6-1 with TRBJ2-2; tentatively, D is TRBD2 (7 bases). Looked up from germline, CDR1 is MNHNS and CDR2 is SASEGT. The CDR3 extends over 14 amino acids. Trimming took 7 bases from V and 9 from J, leaving 18 bases between them. CDR3 sequence: CASTPGEGFRELFF. The CDR3 DNA reads as TGTGCCAGCACCCCAGGGGAGGGTTTCCGGGAGCTGTTTTTT.

This chain connects TRBV5-6 to TRBJ1-1; D call uncertain. CDR3 length equals 15 residues. The V gene's germline CDR1 is SGHDT and CDR2 YYEEEE. Trimming took off 2 bases at V and 0 bases at J, with 11 bases between the two ends. The CDR3 loop is CASSFGVMLNTEAFF. The CDR3 bases are TGTGCCAGCAGCTTCGGGGTCATGTTGAACACTGAAGCTTTCTTT. Looking up the rest from reference TRBV5-6 and TRBJ1-1 gives the full variable domain: DAGVTQSPTHLIKTRGQQVTLRCSPKSGHDTVSWYQQALGQGPQFIFQYYEEEERQRGNFPDRFSGHQFPNYSSELNVNALLLGDSALYLCASSFGVMLNTEAFFGQGTRLTVV.

CDR3 nucleotide sequence: TGTGCCAGCCGAAGGGAGGAAATTGGCTACGAGCAGTACTTC. This codes for CASRREEIGYEQYF. The rearrangement joins TRBV6-5 to TRBJ2-7, with D possibly TRBD2 on 6 matching bases. From germline, CDR1 is MNHEY and CDR2 SVGAGI. This CDR3 spans 14 amino acids. Deletions cut 8 bases from V and 3 bases from J, with 17 bases between.

The genes are TRBV19 and TRBJ1-6; 8 bases fit TRBD1. From germline, CDR1 is LNHDA and CDR2 SQIVND (reference sequence). This CDR3 is 14 amino acids long. J was trimmed by 9 bases and V by 6 bases; bases with no gene match: 7. The CDR3, as DNA: TGTGCCAGTAGCGTACAGGGGGAAGGTTCACCCCTCCACTTT. Translation: CASSVQGEGSPLHF.

V and J are TRBV6-5 and TRBJ1-4, with unresolved D. CDR3 length equals 12 residues. V was cut by 2 bases and J by 10 bases, with 8 bases left in between. The germline V gene has CDR1 MNHEY and CDR2 SVGAGI. The CDR3 spells CASSYVGGKLFF. DNA of the CDR3: TGTGCCAGCAGTTACGTTGGAGGAAAACTGTTTTTT.

The V call is TRBV4-1, the J call TRBJ2-1; 10 nucleotides match TRBD2. Germline CDR1 reads MGHRA; CDR2 reads YSYEKL. This CDR3 has 15 residues. Trimming at V came to 2 bases and at J to 9 bases, leaving 7 bases not matched to a gene. The CDR3 loop is CASSQTAGGPGEQFF. The CDR3 bases are TGCGCCAGCAGCCAAACAGCGGGGGGGCCTGGTGAGCAGTTCTTC.

This chain links TRBV19 with TRBJ2-3; possibly TRBD2 for D (7 bases). Trimming pared 1 base from V and 2 bases from J, leaving 10 bases between. There are 15 residues in the CDR3. Per the germline V gene, CDR1 is LNHDA and CDR2 is SQIVND (reference sequence). The CDR3 is CASSIVGGPTDTQYF. The CDR3 DNA sequence: TGTGCCAGTAGTATAGTGGGGGGGCCCACAGATACGCAGTATTTT.